This entry lists 31 T cell receptor beta chains sequenced from one sample in a study of blood T cell repertoires in COVID-19. The repertoire was sequenced with immunoSEQ multiplex PCR; TCRdb's copy has only in-frame clones and lacks some. The sample holds more than 30,000 clones; around 87% are singletons and the top ten take roughly 13%. Material for sequencing was peripheral blood. These receptors were obtained from a man in his 60s with active COVID-19.

The V gene is TRBV29-1, the J gene TRBJ2-3, with 10 bases aligning to TRBD1. Germline CDR1 and CDR2: SQVTM and ANQGSEA. The V gene end was trimmed by 6 bases and the J gene end by 1 base; junction bases not matched to a gene: 7. The CDR3 covers 15 residues. CDR3 nucleotide sequence: TGCAGCGTCGGGAGGGGGACAGGGGGCACAGATACGCAGTATTTT. This gives the protein CSVGRGTGGTDTQYF.

V is TRBV7-2 and J is TRBJ2-2; tentatively, D is TRBD2 (6 bases). The V end lost 5 bases, the J end lost 4 bases, and 20 bases lay between the germline ends. From germline, CDR1 is SGHTA and CDR2 FQGNSA. The CDR3 extends over 17 amino acids. The CDR3 DNA sequence: TGTGCCAGCAGCCTAGATATCCACGGGAGCTCCACCGGGGAGCTGTTTTTT. This encodes CASSLDIHGSSTGELFF.

The chain recombines TRBV7-9 with TRBJ2-1; D possibly corresponds to TRBD1 (8 bases). The CDR3 runs 15 residues. Germline CDR1 SEHNR, CDR2 FQNEAQ (reference sequence). Deletions cut 9 bases from V and 1 base from J, with 16 bases between. The CDR3 coding sequence is TGTGCCAGTCACGGGAGGACAGGGTCCTACAATGAGCAGTTCTTC. Translating it yields CASHGRTGSYNEQFF.

The chain recombines TRBV29-1 with TRBJ2-5; TRBD1 aligns across 9 bases. The ends lost 8 bases at V and 2 bases at J; junction bases unmatched: 12. Germline lookup yields CDR1 SQVTM and CDR2 ANQGSEA. The CDR3 is 15 residues long. The CDR3 region is CSSDGGQGHQETQYF. CDR3 nucleotide sequence: TGCAGCTCTGACGGGGGACAGGGACATCAAGAGACCCAGTACTTC.

CDR3 coding DNA: TGTGCCAGCAGCTTATTACGAGGAGGGGATAAACTGTTTTTT. Translated: CASSLLRGGDKLFF. The rearrangement links TRBV7-9 to TRBJ1-4; D is possibly TRBD1 (5 bases). In germline, CDR1 is SEHNR, CDR2 FQNEAQ (reference sequence). The CDR3 totals 14 residues. Trimming took off 2 bases at V and 11 bases at J, with 15 bases between the two ends.

This chain joins TRBV6-2 or TRBV6-3 and TRBJ2-3; D unresolved. This CDR3 is built from 13 residues. The germline CDR1 and CDR2 sequences are MNHEY and SVGEGT. The germline V and J ends were trimmed by 0 bases and 6 bases, with 7 bases remaining between them. The CDR3 is CASSYSIRDTQYF. Written as DNA, the CDR3 is TGTGCCAGCAGTTACTCCATCAGGGATACGCAGTATTTT.

The V call is TRBV19, the J call TRBJ2-1, with 9 bases aligning to TRBD2. Germline V gives CDR1 LNHDA, CDR2 SQIVND (reference sequence). The junction had 9 bases not matched to a gene; V was cut back by 5 bases and J by 4 bases. The CDR3 is 16 residues long. CDR3 amino acids: CASSSSLAGPYNEQFF. The CDR3 DNA reads as TGTGCCAGTAGTTCCTCCCTAGCGGGGCCATACAATGAGCAGTTCTTC.

V and J are TRBV7-2 and TRBJ2-6; TRBD1 matches 9 bases. Germline V gene data show CDR1 as SGHTA and CDR2 as FQGNSA. Trimming removed 5 bases from V and 1 base from J; junction bases left unmatched: 6. The CDR3 extends over 17 amino acids. The CDR3 nucleotides are TGTGCCAGCAGCACTCAGACAGGGGGGTCTGGGGCCAACGTCCTGACTTTC. This translates into CASSTQTGGSGANVLTF.

This chain joins TRBV7-8 and TRBJ2-7; the D is unclear. Trimming stripped 2 bases from V and 0 bases from J, with 17 bases between. The CDR3 covers 17 residues. Germline CDR1 is SGHVS and CDR2 is FQNEAQ. CDR3 in amino acids: CASSLTVAYPPSYEQYF. CDR3 nucleotide sequence: TGTGCCAGCAGCTTAACGGTAGCCTACCCACCCTCCTACGAGCAGTACTTC.

This sequence joins TRBV29-1 and TRBJ1-5, with D possibly matching TRBD1 (5 bases). CDR3 size: 14 residues. Trimming took off 5 bases at V and 6 bases at J, with 17 bases between the two ends. The germline gives CDR1 SQVTM, CDR2 ANQGSEA. The CDR3 protein is CSVSIGAVSQPQHF. The CDR3, as DNA: TGCAGCGTTTCTATAGGGGCCGTTAGTCAGCCCCAGCATTTT.

CDR3 region: CASSYKYNEQFF. The CDR3 DNA sequence: TGTGCCAGCAGTTATAAATACAATGAGCAGTTCTTC. The V gene is TRBV6-2 or TRBV6-3, the J gene TRBJ2-1; D is unresolved. Looked up from germline, CDR1 is MNHEY and CDR2 is SVGEGT. Trimming took off 3 bases at V and 4 bases at J, with 4 bases between the two ends. The CDR3 totals 12 residues.

The chain has TRBV12-3 or TRBV12-4 and TRBJ2-7; D gene unclear. Trimming took 4 bases from V and 2 from J, leaving 6 bases between them. The CDR3 spans 12 residues. CDR3 DNA: TGTGCCAGCAGTTGGGCAGCCTACGAGCAGTACTTC. It specifies CASSWAAYEQYF.

This sequence joins TRBV19 and TRBJ2-1, with 15 bases that match TRBD2. V lost 5 bases to trimming and J lost 7 bases; unmatched junction nucleotides: 12. The CDR3 is 18 amino acids. CDR1 is LNHDA and CDR2 is SQIVND in the germline V gene (reference sequence). The CDR3 DNA reads as TGTGCCAGTAGTCCCACCGGGACTAGCGGGAGGTTGGGAAATGAGCAGTTCTTC. Its protein is CASSPTGTSGRLGNEQFF.

This clone was counted once. V gene TRBV7-6 combines with J gene TRBJ2-5; the match to TRBD2 covers 9 bases. Trimming removed 1 base from V and 4 bases from J; junction bases left unmatched: 4. This CDR3 contains 15 residues. Germline assignment: CDR1 SGHVS and CDR2 FNYEAQ. The CDR3 bases are TGTGCCAGCAGCTTAGTACGCGGGGGGGCAGAGACCCAGTACTTC. Protein sequence: CASSLVRGGAETQYF.

V is TRBV9 and J is TRBJ2-3; D is unclear. Germline CDR1 reads SGDLS; CDR2 reads YYNGEE. The CDR3 length is 15 residues. Between the trimmed V and J ends, which lost 0 bases and 0 bases, there was a span of 8 bases. The CDR3 spells CASSVALRSTDTQYF. The DNA for the CDR3 is TGTGCCAGCAGCGTAGCCTTACGGAGCACAGATACGCAGTATTTT.

The rearrangement joins TRBV5-1 to TRBJ1-5; tentative D call: TRBD1 (5 bases). Looked up from germline, CDR1 is SGHRS and CDR2 is YFSETQ. This CDR3 has 15 residues. Between the trimmed V and J ends, which lost 0 bases and 2 bases, there was a span of 9 bases. The CDR3 here is CASSLAGGGNQPQHF. The CDR3 bases are TGCGCCAGCAGCTTGGCGGGAGGGGGCAATCAGCCCCAGCATTTT.

This clone has a handful of counts. The chain uses TRBV5-6 and TRBJ1-1; 7 nucleotides agree with TRBD1. The V and J ends lost 4 bases and 0 bases, in that order; junction bases with no gene match: 9. The CDR3 is 16 amino acids. CDR1 and CDR2 from the germline V gene are SGHDT and YYEEEE. The DNA of the CDR3 is TGTGCCAGCAGCCGCGGGACAGTTGCCATGAACACTGAAGCTTTCTTT. Translated, it gives CASSRGTVAMNTEAFF.

This sequence joins TRBV5-1 and TRBJ2-1; possible D gene TRBD2, 6 bases. The CDR3 runs to 16 residues. Germline-derived CDR1 and CDR2 are SGHRS and YFSETQ. Trimming took 0 bases from V and 6 from J, leaving 16 bases between them. CDR3 loop: CASSLGGTWAVNEQFF. The CDR3 nucleotides read TGCGCCAGCAGCTTGGGAGGGACTTGGGCTGTCAATGAGCAGTTCTTC.

The chain employs TRBV11-2 and TRBJ2-3; D is possibly TRBD1 (6 bases). The CDR3 sequence is 15 residues long. Germline V gene lookup returns CDR1 SGHAT and CDR2 FQNNGV. V was cut by 6 bases and J by 9 bases, with 22 bases left in between. CDR3 residues: CASSSLRGSQGTQYF. The DNA of the CDR3 is TGTGCCAGCAGTTCCCTCAGGGGCTCCCAGGGGACGCAGTATTTT.

The chain has TRBV27 and TRBJ2-1, with TRBD2 matching 7 bases. V dropped 5 bases and J dropped 7; count of bases not matched to a gene: 5. Germline V lookup: CDR1 MNHEY, CDR2 SMNVEV (reference sequence). This CDR3 has 13 residues. The CDR3 spells CASSPTGGNEQFF. In nucleotides, the CDR3 is TGTGCCAGCAGTCCAACGGGGGGTAATGAGCAGTTCTTC.

The genes are TRBV29-1 and TRBJ2-2; maybe TRBD2 (7 bases). Looked up from germline, CDR1 is SQVTM and CDR2 is ANQGSEA. This CDR3 comprises 15 residues. Trimming pared 8 bases from V and 6 bases from J, leaving 22 bases between. CDR3 residues: CSSMGGPESPGELFF. DNA for the CDR3: TGCAGCTCGATGGGGGGGCCCGAATCCCCCGGGGAGCTGTTTTTT.

The V and J genes are TRBV6-2 or TRBV6-3 and TRBJ1-2, with D tentatively TRBD1 (5 bases). Germline V gene data show CDR1 as MNHEY and CDR2 as SVGEGT. The germline V and J ends were trimmed by 6 bases and 4 bases, with 18 bases remaining between them. This CDR3 is built from 15 residues. The CDR3 sequence: CASSPDSVPRYGYTF. The CDR3 DNA is TGTGCCAGCAGCCCAGACAGTGTCCCCCGCTATGGCTACACCTTC.

This chain joins TRBV29-1 and TRBJ2-3; TRBD2 matches at 7 bases. Trimming cost V 3 bases and J 0 bases; bases outside gene matches: 3. CDR3 size: 14 residues. The germline CDR1 and CDR2 sequences are SQVTM and ANQGSEA. The CDR3, as DNA: TGCAGCGTTGACTCGCGGGGGAGCACAGATACGCAGTATTTT. As protein: CSVDSRGSTDTQYF.

Points on this clone: An end of the junction differs from the germline gene, which may be a read error. V and J are TRBV7-7 and TRBJ2-5; D gene unclear. CDR1 is SSHAT, CDR2 FNYEAQ, per germline (reference sequence). CDR3 length equals 14 residues. The CDR3 bases are TGTGCTAGCAGCTATGGGCAGAACCAAGAGACCCAGTACTTC. Its translation is CASSYGQNQETQYF.

The rearrangement uses TRBV6-6 and TRBJ2-7; no firm D call. V lost 0 bases and J lost 4, with 10 bases in between. This CDR3 is built from 14 residues. CDR1 MNHNY and CDR2 SVGAGI come from the germline V gene (reference sequence). The CDR3 here is CASSYSPSLYEQYF. Here the CDR3 DNA reads TGTGCCAGCAGTTACTCCCCCTCTTTGTACGAGCAGTACTTC.

The chain has TRBV5-5 and TRBJ2-2; 8 bases line up with TRBD1. The V gene's germline CDR1 is SGHKS and CDR2 YYEKEE (reference sequence). V gave up 2 bases and J gave up 6 bases; unmatched junction bases: 9. The CDR3 contains 16 residues. Here the CDR3 reads CASSFRWTGFSGELFF. The CDR3 DNA reads as TGTGCCAGCAGCTTTCGCTGGACAGGGTTCTCCGGGGAGCTGTTTTTT.

The chain links TRBV7-9 to TRBJ1-1, with 8 positions matching TRBD1. The CDR3 has 15 residues. The V gene end was trimmed by 4 bases and the J gene end by 0 bases; junction bases not matched to a gene: 4. Germline CDR1 is SEHNR and CDR2 is FQNEAQ (reference sequence). As DNA, the CDR3 is TGTGCCAGCAGCTCGGGACAGGCCATGAACACTGAAGCTTTCTTT. As protein: CASSSGQAMNTEAFF. The full variable domain, with the rest looked up from reference TRBV7-9 and TRBJ1-1, is DTGVSQNPRHKITKRGQNVTFRCDPISEHNRLYWYRQTLGQGPEFLTYFQNEAQLEKSRLLSDRFSAERPKGSFSTLEIQRTEQGDSAMYLCASSSGQAMNTEAFFGQGTRLTVV.

The V call is TRBV6-2 or TRBV6-3, the J call TRBJ2-5, with D possibly matching TRBD1 (6 bases). V was clipped by 0 bases and J by 9 bases, with 17 bases between them. The CDR3 runs 15 residues. Germline V lookup: CDR1 MNHEY, CDR2 SVGEGT. CDR3 in amino acids: CASSYSRTVNRAQYF. The CDR3 DNA sequence: TGTGCCAGCAGTTACTCGAGGACAGTCAACCGGGCCCAGTACTTC.

This sequence joins TRBV7-2 and TRBJ2-5, with 9 bases aligning to TRBD2. The length of the CDR3 is 15 residues. With 5 bases clipped from V and 6 bases from J, the junction kept 10 bases outside the gene matches. Germline CDR1 is SGHTA and CDR2 is FQGNSA. CDR3 residues: CASSPELAGPQTQYF. The CDR3 bases are TGTGCCAGCAGCCCTGAGCTAGCGGGGCCCCAGACCCAGTACTTC.

This chain links TRBV19 with TRBJ1-2; perhaps TRBD1 as D (5 bases). This CDR3 region has 13 residues. Per germline, CDR1 LNHDA and CDR2 SQIVND (reference sequence). Trimming removed 6 bases at V and 5 bases at J, with 13 bases between. This chain's CDR3 is CASRSGQVYGYTF. CDR3 coding DNA: TGTGCCAGTAGATCAGGGCAGGTGTATGGCTACACCTTC.

The V gene is TRBV7-3, the J gene TRBJ2-2; 12 bases agree with TRBD2. V was pared by 8 bases and J by 3 bases, with 7 bases of the junction left unmatched. CDR1 and CDR2 from the germline V gene are SGHTA and FQGTGA. This CDR3 contains 16 residues. CDR3 loop: CASGTTSGGDTGELFF. The CDR3, as DNA: TGTGCCAGCGGCACGACTAGCGGGGGCGACACCGGGGAGCTGTTTTTT.